Below, 14 T cell receptor beta chains from the same sample are listed, as sequenced in a study of OX40 agonist ivuxolimab in advanced cancers. Sequenced by immunoSEQ multiplex PCR; TCRdb stores in-frame clones only, minus some. Of 55,000 to 80,000 clones in the sample, roughly 86% were seen once. Material: CD4+ or CD8+ T cells sorted from blood, obtained in a trial of the OX40 agonist ivuxolimab. Receptors were obtained from an adult with an advanced solid tumor such as melanoma, head and neck, liver or kidney cancer.

This clone has just one count. The V call is TRBV28, the J call TRBJ2-5; 14 nucleotides line up with TRBD2. The better agreement between TRBJ2-7 and the DNA end casts doubt on the J call. Germline CDR1 is MDHEN and CDR2 is SYDVKM. The CDR3 is 16 residues long. DNA for the CDR3: TGTGCCAGCAGTCTGCCGGGACTAGCGGGGGACTACGAGCAGTACTTC. It is translated as CASSLPGLAGDYEQYF.

This chain joins TRBV7-3 and TRBJ1-6; D unclear. The germline CDR1 and CDR2 sequences are SGHTA and FQGTGA. This CDR3 contains 13 residues. Trimming left V 5 bases short and J 9 bases short, with 11 bases between. The CDR3 protein is CASSRGWGSPLHF. The CDR3 DNA follows: TGTGCCAGCAGCCGGGGATGGGGTTCACCCCTCCACTTT.

This clone was detected only a few times. The CDR3 here is CAWSVADTEAFF. Here the CDR3 DNA reads TGTGCCTGGAGTGTGGCAGACACTGAAGCTTTCTTT. V and J are TRBV30 and TRBJ1-1; D remains unclear. This CDR3 is 12 amino acids long. Trimming shortened V by 0 bases and J by 3 bases, and 5 bases separated the two germline ends. The V gene's germline CDR1 is GTSNPN and CDR2 SVGIG (reference sequence).

The chain combines TRBV18 with TRBJ2-7; TRBD1 aligns across 7 bases. CDR1 is KGHSH, CDR2 LQKENI, per germline. CDR3 length: 14 residues. V dropped 3 bases and J dropped 3; count of bases not matched to a gene: 5. CDR3 DNA: TGTGCCAGCTCACCGGGAAACAGGGGCTACGAGCAGTACTTC. Protein: CASSPGNRGYEQYF. Combining the CDR3 with reference TRBV18 and TRBJ2-7 gives the whole variable domain NAGVMQNPRHLVRRRGQEARLRCSPMKGHSHVYWYRQLPEEGLKFMVYLQKENIIDESGMPKERFSAEFPKEGPSILRIQQVVRGDSAAYFCASSPGNRGYEQYFGPGTRLTVT.

The V gene is TRBV14, the J gene TRBJ2-3; TRBD1 might be the D (6 bases). Germline lookup yields CDR1 SGHDN and CDR2 FVKESK. This CDR3 has 16 residues. The V end lost 0 bases, the J end lost 3 bases, and 13 bases lay between the germline ends. This CDR3 reads CASSQDRGSRTDTQYF. As DNA, the CDR3 is TGTGCCAGCAGCCAAGACAGGGGAAGCAGGACAGATACGCAGTATTTT.

The CDR3 protein is CASSLGTASGNTIYF. Written as DNA, the CDR3 is TGTGCCAGCAGCTTGGGGACAGCCTCTGGAAACACCATATATTTT. The chain employs TRBV7-8 and TRBJ1-3, with 7 positions matching TRBD1. The CDR3 loop spans 15 amino acids. The junction had 2 bases not matched to a gene; V was cut back by 3 bases and J by 0 bases. Germline V CDR1 and CDR2: SGHVS, FQNEAQ.

V gene TRBV9 combines with J gene TRBJ2-1; TRBD2 matches 8 bases. The V segment lost 0 bases and the J segment 1 base; nucleotides outside the gene matches: 6. Germline CDR1 SGDLS, CDR2 YYNGEE. The CDR3 length is 17 residues. This chain's CDR3 is CASSVVGSGVSYNEQFF. In nucleotides, the CDR3 is TGTGCCAGCAGCGTAGTGGGTAGCGGGGTGTCCTACAATGAGCAGTTCTTC.

The CDR3 is CASSGQGWSNYGYTF. The DNA for the CDR3 is TGTGCCAGCAGCGGCCAGGGGTGGAGTAACTATGGCTACACCTTC. V and J are TRBV6-5 and TRBJ1-2; possible D gene TRBD1, 6 bases. The CDR3 consists of 15 residues. Looked up from germline, CDR1 is MNHEY and CDR2 is SVGAGI. V lost 6 bases to trimming and J lost 1 base, with 15 bases between them.

This chain links TRBV18 with TRBJ2-7; 7 bases line up with TRBD2. This CDR3 region has 16 residues. The V and J ends lost 0 bases and 0 bases, in that order; junction bases with no gene match: 5. Per the germline V gene, CDR1 is KGHSH and CDR2 is LQKENI. The CDR3 nucleotides are TGTGCCAGCTCACCACCGTTGGGGGGGAGCTCCTACGAGCAGTACTTC. Amino acids: CASSPPLGGSSYEQYF.

The chain employs TRBV9 and TRBJ2-5, with D unresolved. Germline V gives CDR1 SGDLS, CDR2 YYNGEE. V dropped 0 bases and J dropped 1 base, with 7 bases sitting between them. CDR3 length: 14 amino acids. CDR3 residues: CASSVEGGQETQYF. The CDR3 DNA reads TGTGCCAGCAGCGTAGAGGGCGGCCAAGAGACCCAGTACTTC.

J is TRBJ2-1 and V is TRBV5-6; 13 bases map to TRBD2. CDR1 SGHDT and CDR2 YYEEEE come from the germline V gene. The CDR3 is 16 amino acids. V was pared by 4 bases and J by 8 bases, with 9 bases of the junction left unmatched. The CDR3 protein is CASSAGTSGIVYEQFF. Written as DNA, the CDR3 is TGTGCCAGCAGCGCCGGGACTAGCGGGATAGTGTATGAGCAGTTCTTC.

This clone was observed once. The V call is TRBV6-5, the J call TRBJ2-7; D unclear. Germline V gene lookup returns CDR1 MNHEY and CDR2 SVGAGI. This CDR3 comprises 12 residues. Trimming removed 4 bases from V and 3 bases from J, with 7 bases in between. CDR3 nucleotides: TGTGCCAGCAGTTCCAACAGCTACGAGCAGTACTTC. As protein: CASSSNSYEQYF.

The chain recombines TRBV7-8 with TRBJ2-7; D possibly corresponds to TRBD2 (6 bases). The length of the CDR3 is 14 residues. Germline lookup yields CDR1 SGHVS and CDR2 FQNEAQ. Trimming shortened V by 4 bases and J by 0 bases, and 10 bases separated the two germline ends. The CDR3 protein is CASSSRDSSYEQYF. CDR3 in DNA: TGTGCCAGCAGCTCCCGGGACTCCTCCTACGAGCAGTACTTC.

The chain employs TRBV2 and TRBJ1-5; D is perhaps TRBD1 (5 bases). The CDR3 is 15 residues long. Trimming shortened V by 6 bases and J by 4 bases, and 16 bases separated the two germline ends. Germline CDR1 is SNHLY and CDR2 is FYNNEI. Here the CDR3 DNA reads TGTGCCAGCAGCTTTTTAGGGGCTGTAAATCAGCCCCAGCATTTT. Translation gives CASSFLGAVNQPQHF.